Following are 26 T cell receptor beta chains from one sample sequenced in a study of CD8+CD57+ T cells in acquired aplastic anemia. CDR3 and TCR beta VDJ profiling relied on a genomic DNA template. Each CDR3 protein gets one entry after TCRdb re-called the reads with MiXCR. The repertoire includes around 51,000 distinct CDR3 sequences, 70% to 80% of them detected once, and 34% sits in the top ten. Sequenced input: sorted CD4+, CD8+, or CD8+CD57+ T cells (not recorded which) from PBMCs. The receptors derive from a human donor in good health, serving as a control.

This clonotype was counted once. The DNA for the CDR3 is TGCAGCGTTGAACGAGGATCTGAAGCTTTCTTT. This translates into CSVERGSEAFF. J is TRBJ1-1 and V is TRBV29-1, with unresolved D. The length of the CDR3 is 11 residues. The germline gives CDR1 SQVTM, CDR2 ANQGSEA. V was shortened by 2 bases and J by 6 bases, with 7 bases between the two germline ends.

This chain connects TRBV15 to TRBJ2-5; 7 nucleotides match TRBD1. V trimming: 1 base; J trimming: 1 base; junction bases outside the gene matches: 3. The V gene's germline CDR1 is LNHNV and CDR2 YYDKDF (reference sequence). The CDR3 is 15 residues long. The CDR3 bases are TGTGCCACCAGCAGAGTAGGGACAGTCCAAGAGACCCAGTACTTC. This translates into CATSRVGTVQETQYF.

This clonotype has a handful of counts. The chain recombines TRBV25-1 with TRBJ2-1; 8 bases align to TRBD2. The CDR3 has 16 amino acids. Germline V gives CDR1 MGHDK, CDR2 SYGVNS. Trimming at V came to 6 bases and at J to 2 bases, leaving 9 bases not matched to a gene. CDR3 in amino acids: CASRGNSGLAYNEQFF. The CDR3 region has the DNA TGTGCCAGCAGGGGAAACTCGGGACTAGCCTACAATGAGCAGTTCTTC. The variable domain in full, completed from reference TRBV25-1 and TRBJ2-1, reads EADIYQTPRYLVIGTGKKITLECSQTMGHDKMYWYQQDPGMELHLIHYSYGVNSTEKGDLSSESTVSRIRTEHFPLTLESARPSHTSQYLCASRGNSGLAYNEQFFGPGTRLTVL.

This chain links TRBV5-1 with TRBJ2-3, with a weak D call TRBD1 (6 bases). The V end lost 0 bases, the J end lost 1 base, and 15 bases lay between the germline ends. Germline values: CDR1 SGHRS, CDR2 YFSETQ. The CDR3 sequence is 17 residues long. The CDR3 sequence: CASSLAGHRAGTDTQYF. CDR3 sequence (DNA): TGCGCCAGCAGCTTGGCCGGACACAGGGCGGGCACAGATACGCAGTATTTT.

This clonotype was seen a handful of times. This chain joins TRBV19 and TRBJ1-5; no clear D gene. The CDR3 totals 14 residues. Per germline, CDR1 LNHDA and CDR2 SQIVND (reference sequence). Deletions cut 3 bases from V and 1 base from J, with 7 bases between. CDR3: CASSIGGSNQPQHF. In DNA, the CDR3 is TGTGCCAGTAGTATTGGCGGGAGCAATCAGCCCCAGCATTTT.

The chain couples TRBV7-3 to TRBJ2-5, with D possibly TRBD1 on 5 matching bases. V was clipped by 5 bases and J by 7 bases, with 17 bases between them. The CDR3 runs 14 residues. The V gene's germline CDR1 is SGHTA and CDR2 FQGTGA. The CDR3: CASSPQGEGPTQYF. CDR3 DNA: TGTGCCAGCAGCCCGCAGGGTGAAGGTCCGACCCAGTACTTC.

J is TRBJ2-1 and V is TRBV10-3, with D possibly being TRBD2 (6 bases). Deletions cut 3 bases from V and 2 bases from J, with 14 bases between. The CDR3 runs to 16 residues. From germline, CDR1 is ENHRY and CDR2 SYGVKD. Here the CDR3 DNA reads TGTGCCATCAGTGACCCCCCGGCTAGCGCCTACAATGAGCAGTTCTTC. Translated, it gives CAISDPPASAYNEQFF.

CDR3 DNA: TGTGCCAGTAGTACCTGGGACAGGGCTCAGCATTTT. Its protein product is CASSTWDRAQHF. The V call is TRBV19, the J call TRBJ1-5, with TRBD1 identical over 9 bases. The junction had 5 bases not matched to a gene; V was cut back by 4 bases and J by 13 bases. This CDR3 region has 12 residues. Germline-derived CDR1 and CDR2 are LNHDA and SQIVND (reference sequence).

This clonotype is labeled as medium-sized. The chain combines TRBV4-1 with TRBJ1-1; D is unclear. Trimming took off 7 bases at V and 1 base at J, with 10 bases between the two ends. Germline CDR1 reads MGHRA; CDR2 reads YSYEKL. This CDR3 comprises 13 residues. The CDR3 DNA follows: TGCGCCAGCACCACACAGTGGAACACTGAAGCTTTCTTT. As protein: CASTTQWNTEAFF.

This clonotype was seen more than once but under ten times. The chain employs TRBV19 and TRBJ1-1; weak D call: TRBD1 (5 bases). Germline V gene data show CDR1 as LNHDA and CDR2 as SQIVND (reference sequence). The CDR3 has 13 residues. Trimming took off 7 bases at V and 4 bases at J, with 13 bases between the two ends. DNA for the CDR3: TGTGCCAGTACCTTATTGACAGCCACTGAAGCTTTCTTT. Translated: CASTLLTATEAFF.

The chain recombines TRBV12-3 or TRBV12-4 with TRBJ1-2, with TRBD1 matching 8 bases. This CDR3 spans 14 amino acids. The V and J ends lost 5 bases and 5 bases, in that order; junction bases with no gene match: 7. CDR3 nucleotide sequence: TGTGCCAGCAGTATCGGACAGGGAAGGTATGGCTACACCTTC. Its protein is CASSIGQGRYGYTF.

This clonotype was observed a few times. V and J are TRBV2 and TRBJ2-7; D not resolved. The germline CDR1 and CDR2 sequences are SNHLY and FYNNEI. Trimming shortened V by 9 bases and J by 4 bases, and 13 bases separated the two germline ends. The CDR3 is made up of 12 amino acids. CDR3 DNA sequence: TGTGCCAGTGGTGAAGCGCGTTACGAGCAGTACTTC. Its protein is CASGEARYEQYF.

This clonotype was detected only a few times. This chain joins TRBV2 and TRBJ2-3; maybe TRBD1 (6 bases). Trimming cost V 5 bases and J 5 bases, with 11 bases left between them. CDR3 length equals 13 residues. CDR1 and CDR2 from the germline V gene are SNHLY and FYNNEI. This CDR3 reads CASSHPTGDTQYF. The CDR3 DNA reads as TGTGCCAGCAGTCACCCGACAGGAGATACGCAGTATTTT.

The chain is built from TRBV7-9 and TRBJ1-5; possible D gene TRBD1, 6 bases. CDR1 and CDR2 (germline): SEHNR, FQNEAQ (reference sequence). Trimming shortened V by 5 bases and J by 6 bases, and 17 bases separated the two germline ends. This CDR3 comprises 15 residues. CDR3 amino acids: CASSQDRDISQPQHF. The CDR3 region has the DNA TGTGCCAGCAGCCAAGATAGGGACATATCTCAGCCCCAGCATTTT.

The J gene is TRBJ1-3, the V gene TRBV2; no definite D call. CDR1 is SNHLY, CDR2 FYNNEI, per germline. Trimming shortened V by 3 bases and J by 0 bases, and 9 bases separated the two germline ends. The CDR3 contains 15 residues. In DNA, the CDR3 is TGTGCCAGCAGTGACTCAATGAGCTCTGGAAACACCATATATTTT. This gives the protein CASSDSMSSGNTIYF.

V is TRBV29-1 and J is TRBJ1-2, with 10 bases lining up with TRBD1. This CDR3 spans 12 amino acids. Trimming took 7 bases from V and 7 from J; bases not matched to a gene: 6. In germline, CDR1 is SQVTM, CDR2 ANQGSEA. The CDR3 DNA reads TGCAGCGCCGGGACAGGGGAACGTGGCTACACCTTC. It specifies CSAGTGERGYTF.

This chain connects TRBV19 to TRBJ2-5, with no clear D. Germline V gene sequence: CDR1 LNHDA, CDR2 SQIVND (reference sequence). V lost 5 bases and J 2 bases, leaving 12 bases between the germline ends. The CDR3 consists of 14 residues. The CDR3 nucleotides read TGTGCCAGTAGTTCCTCCGGGTCTCAAGAGACCCAGTACTTC. This translates into CASSSSGSQETQYF.

The chain joins TRBV7-9 to TRBJ2-7; TRBD1 might be the D (6 bases). The CDR3 has 14 amino acids. The V and J ends lost 4 bases and 2 bases respectively, with 12 bases between them. The germline gives CDR1 SEHNR, CDR2 FQNEAQ (reference sequence). In nucleotides, the CDR3 is TGTGCCAGCAGCTGGTACAGGGACCCCTACGAGCAGTACTTC. This gives the protein CASSWYRDPYEQYF.

This clonotype rates as medium-sized (0.01 to 0.1%). The chain couples TRBV19 to TRBJ1-5; 8 positions agree with TRBD1. V gave up 4 bases and J gave up 5 bases; unmatched junction bases: 10. CDR1 is LNHDA and CDR2 is SQIVND in the germline V gene (reference sequence). This CDR3 region has 16 residues. In nucleotides, the CDR3 is TGTGCCAGTAGTACCTACCTGGACAGGGCCGATCAGCCCCAGCATTTT. Translated: CASSTYLDRADQPQHF.

J is TRBJ2-7 and V is TRBV7-9; D is uncertain. This CDR3 has 12 residues. The V gene's germline CDR1 is SEHNR and CDR2 FQNEAQ (reference sequence). The V end lost 4 bases, the J end lost 5 bases, and 9 bases lay between the germline ends. The CDR3 sequence is CASSYKMDEQYF. In DNA form, the CDR3 reads TGTGCCAGCAGCTATAAAATGGACGAGCAGTACTTC.

This chain links TRBV6-1 with TRBJ2-7; no clear D. The CDR3 loop spans 11 amino acids. V shed 6 bases and J shed 3 bases, with 6 bases lying between them. Germline assignment: CDR1 MNHNS and CDR2 SASEGT. CDR3 DNA sequence: TGTGCCAGCAGCGGACGCTACGAGCAGTACTTC. This encodes CASSGRYEQYF.

This CDR3 reads CATRLGGTDTQYF. CDR3 nucleotide sequence: TGTGCCACCCGGTTGGGGGGGACAGATACGCAGTATTTT. The rearrangement uses TRBV10-3 and TRBJ2-3, with 7 bases that match TRBD2. This CDR3 is 13 amino acids long. From germline, CDR1 is ENHRY and CDR2 SYGVKD. V gave up 10 bases and J gave up 3 bases; unmatched junction bases: 7.

In its sample, this clonotype was seen once. The J gene is TRBJ1-1, the V gene TRBV7-3, with D possibly matching TRBD1 (6 bases). V lost 0 bases to trimming and J lost 1 base, with 9 bases between them. Germline loops: CDR1 SGHTA, CDR2 FQGTGA. CDR3 size: 15 residues. CDR3: CASSLTTGSNTEAFF. CDR3 nucleotides: TGTGCCAGCAGCTTAACGACAGGTTCGAACACTGAAGCTTTCTTT.

The rearrangement links TRBV10-3 to TRBJ2-1; 8 bases fit TRBD1. This CDR3 contains 14 residues. The germline gives CDR1 ENHRY, CDR2 SYGVKD. Trimming removed 6 bases from V and 4 bases from J; junction bases left unmatched: 5. CDR3 coding DNA: TGTGCCATCAGGTCCGGACAGGGATACAATGAGCAGTTCTTC. The encoded protein is CAIRSGQGYNEQFF.

This sequence joins TRBV7-6 and TRBJ1-1, with a tentative D call TRBD1 (5 bases). Trimming stripped 1 base from V and 11 bases from J, with 11 bases between. The CDR3 loop spans 12 amino acids. Germline V lookup: CDR1 SGHVS, CDR2 FNYEAQ. CDR3 amino acids: CASSLVGGDAFF. DNA for the CDR3: TGTGCCAGCAGCTTAGTGGGGGGGGACGCTTTCTTT.

As concerns this clonotype: Germline and junction disagree at one end, which may indicate a read error. The gene calls are TRBV5-1 and TRBJ1-6; 7 bases map to TRBD1. Germline lookup yields CDR1 SGHRS and CDR2 YFSETQ. This CDR3 is built from 20 residues. The DNA for the CDR3 is TGCGCCAGCAGCTTGTCGGCGGGGGGCAGGGGGAGCGGGATCAGTAGTCACCTCCACTTC. It is translated as CASSLSAGGRGSGISSHLHF.